The 17 T cell receptor beta chains reported below all come from one sample, sequenced in a study of metastatic and nonmetastatic thyroid tumors. No patient received treatment before thyroid surgery. TCRdb re-clonotyped the PCR reads through MiXCR. The data show tens of thousands of clones, more than 20% seen once. The sequenced material came from tumor tissue. Source of these receptors: a female donor with papillary thyroid cancer or a benign thyroid nodule (not recorded which). Some clones in this sample may be carry-over from other donors' samples.

This clone was recorded at least ten times. This chain links TRBV4-2 with TRBJ2-3, with D unresolved. CDR1 and CDR2 (germline): LGHNA, YNFKEQ. This CDR3 has 16 amino acids. The V gene lost 1 base and the J gene lost 2 bases, with 13 bases spanning the gap. The CDR3 protein is CASSQGLRTATDTQYF. CDR3 DNA sequence: TGTGCCAGCAGCCAAGGCTTACGAACGGCCACAGATACGCAGTATTTT.

This clone has a count of ten or more. J is TRBJ1-6 and V is TRBV15, with D possibly TRBD1 on 5 matching bases. Germline V CDR1 and CDR2: LNHNV, YYDKDF (reference sequence). Trimming took 5 bases from V and 4 from J, leaving 18 bases between them. This CDR3 is 17 amino acids long. The CDR3 sequence is CATSSRTMGTYNSPLHF. CDR3 DNA sequence: TGTGCCACCAGCTCAAGAACGATGGGGACGTATAATTCACCCCTCCACTTT.

This clone is labeled medium-sized. V usage is TRBV28 and J usage is TRBJ1-3, with D possibly matching TRBD1 (5 bases). In germline, CDR1 is MDHEN, CDR2 SYDVKM. Between the trimmed V and J ends, which lost 8 bases and 0 bases, there was a span of 14 bases. The CDR3 extends over 15 amino acids. CDR3 DNA sequence: TGTGCCAGCGGGAGGGGCAGATACTCTGGAAACACCATATATTTT. Translated: CASGRGRYSGNTIYF. Using reference TRBV28 and TRBJ1-3 for the parts outside the CDR3, the full variable domain is DVKVTQSSRYLVKRTGEKVFLECVQDMDHENMFWYRQDPGLGLRLIYFSYDVKMKEKGDIPEGYSVSREKKERFSLILESASTNQTSMYLCASGRGRYSGNTIYFGEGSWLTVV.

The chain uses TRBV7-8 and TRBJ2-3; the match to TRBD2 covers 8 bases. V shed 5 bases and J 5 bases; nucleotides not matched to a gene: 6. The CDR3 loop spans 14 amino acids. Germline assignment: CDR1 SGHVS and CDR2 FQNEAQ. The CDR3 is CASSARLALDTQYF. The CDR3, as DNA: TGTGCCAGCAGCGCCAGACTAGCGTTAGATACGCAGTATTTT.

This clone appeared a single time. The chain has TRBV5-1 and TRBJ2-3; the D gene is possibly TRBD1 (6 bases). This CDR3 is 16 amino acids long. Germline assignment: CDR1 SGHRS and CDR2 YFSETQ. The ends were cut back, 3 bases at V and 0 bases at J, with 14 bases in the middle. The CDR3 sequence: CASSSDGQMSTDTQYF. The CDR3 DNA reads TGCGCCAGCAGCTCCGACGGACAGATGAGCACAGATACGCAGTATTTT.

The CDR3 sequence is CASSFLKTGGETDTQYF. CDR3 DNA sequence: TGCGCCAGCAGCTTCCTCAAAACAGGGGGCGAGACAGATACGCAGTATTTT. The V call is TRBV5-1, the J call TRBJ2-3, with 9 bases lining up with TRBD1. The trim removed 2 bases at V and 3 bases at J, leaving 10 bases unmatched. Germline V gene sequence: CDR1 SGHRS, CDR2 YFSETQ. The CDR3 has 17 amino acids.

This clone was seen more than once but under ten times. The chain carries TRBV27 and TRBJ2-7; a possible D gene is TRBD1 (6 bases). The CDR3 spans 14 residues. V was shortened by 5 bases and J by 3 bases, with 14 bases between the two germline ends. Germline CDR1 and CDR2: MNHEY and SMNVEV (reference sequence). For the CDR3, the DNA is TGTGCCAGCAGTCCCGAGGGGGAACACTACGAGCAGTACTTC. Protein sequence: CASSPEGEHYEQYF.

With regard to this clone: A junction boundary mismatches the germline segment, possibly from a read error. The chain employs TRBV7-6 and TRBJ2-2; 14 bases agree with TRBD2. The CDR3 spans 21 residues. The V gene's germline CDR1 is SGHVS and CDR2 FNYEAQ. The CDR3: CASSLAGPRTSGRSTTGELFF. CDR3 sequence (DNA): TGTGCTAGCAGCTTAGCGGGTCCAAGGACTAGCGGGAGGTCTACCACCGGGGAGCTGTTTTTT.

Of note for this clone: One base away lies a much larger clone, so this may be a sequencing read error. The gene calls are TRBV20-1 and TRBJ1-1, with D perhaps matching TRBD1 (5 bases). CDR1 and CDR2 (germline): DFQATT, SNEGSKA (reference sequence). V was pared by 2 bases and J by 5 bases, with 15 bases between. The CDR3 has 14 amino acids. The CDR3 protein is CSARPTVWGTEAFF. CDR3 DNA: TGCAGTGCTAGACCGACAGTGTGGGGGACTGAAGCTTTCTTT.

This clone was found many times. The genes are TRBV11-3 and TRBJ2-1, with a possible D match to TRBD1 (5 bases). V was shortened by 5 bases and J by 7 bases, with 12 bases between the two germline ends. The germline V gene encodes CDR1 SGHNT and CDR2 YENEEA. This CDR3 is 13 amino acids long. In nucleotides, the CDR3 is TGTGCCAGCAGCACCAGGGAATCGAATGAGCAGTTCTTC. It is translated as CASSTRESNEQFF.

The rearrangement uses TRBV20-1 and TRBJ2-7; 12 bases match TRBD2. Per germline, CDR1 DFQATT and CDR2 SNEGSKA (reference sequence). The CDR3 sequence is 16 residues long. V was clipped by 0 bases and J by 3 bases; unmatched bases: 6. The CDR3 coding sequence is TGCAGTGCTAGAGAGGCTAGCGGGAGGGCCGTCTACGAGCAGTACTTC. Translating gives CSAREASGRAVYEQYF.

The V and J genes are TRBV13 and TRBJ1-1; TRBD1 matches 8 bases. Germline V lookup: CDR1 PRHDT, CDR2 FYEKMQ (reference sequence). This CDR3 is built from 14 residues. V was clipped by 8 bases and J by 3 bases; unmatched bases: 8. CDR3 sequence reads: CASLRWDRYTEAFF. Here the CDR3 DNA reads TGTGCCAGCTTAAGGTGGGACAGGTACACTGAAGCTTTCTTT.

This clone came up many times. J is TRBJ2-5 and V is TRBV19, with D perhaps matching TRBD2 (6 bases). Germline CDR1 is LNHDA and CDR2 is SQIVND (reference sequence). There are 14 residues in the CDR3. V lost 5 bases and J 5 bases, leaving 15 bases between the germline ends. CDR3 nucleotide sequence: TGTGCCAGTAGTTCGGACTACCTTGGGGAGACCCAGTACTTC. Translated, it gives CASSSDYLGETQYF.

This clone was detected many times. This chain uses TRBV28 with TRBJ1-6; D ambiguous. Germline CDR1 MDHEN, CDR2 SYDVKM. V was cut by 5 bases and J by 5 bases, with 4 bases left in between. The CDR3 consists of 12 residues. The CDR3 loop is CASSKHNSPLHF. The CDR3 nucleotides are TGTGCCAGCAGTAAACATAATTCACCCCTCCACTTT.

This clone was observed at least ten times. The chain has TRBV19 and TRBJ2-7, with 10 bases identical to TRBD2. J was trimmed by 2 bases and V by 6 bases; bases with no gene match: 4. The CDR3 spans 14 residues. Germline assignment: CDR1 LNHDA and CDR2 SQIVND (reference sequence). The CDR3 nucleotides are TGTGCCAGTAGCGGACTAGCGGAAACCTACGAGCAGTACTTC. Residues: CASSGLAETYEQYF.

The genes are TRBV2 and TRBJ2-3, with D perhaps matching TRBD1 (5 bases). Germline CDR1 SNHLY, CDR2 FYNNEI. There are 16 residues in the CDR3. Deletions cut 6 bases from V and 5 bases from J, with 21 bases between. CDR3 region: CASRPFGAYHQDTQYF. DNA for the CDR3: TGTGCCAGCAGGCCTTTTGGGGCTTACCACCAAGATACGCAGTATTTT.

V is TRBV2 and J is TRBJ1-3; D is ambiguous. Germline V lookup: CDR1 SNHLY, CDR2 FYNNEI. The CDR3 totals 14 residues. V was cut by 8 bases and J by 3 bases, with 14 bases left in between. CDR3 loop: CASQSGSFGNTIYF. CDR3 nucleotide sequence: TGTGCCAGCCAGTCCGGATCTTTTGGAAACACCATATATTTT.